This TCR beta chain appears in the sequencing data of a study of T cell changes during pregnancy in multiple sclerosis. This CDR3 has 13 amino acids. CDR1 and CDR2 from the germline V gene are SGHDT and YYEEEE. V gave up 0 bases and J gave up 8 bases, with 9 bases separating them. Assay used: immunoSEQ multiplex PCR; TCRdb lists only in-frame clones, some missing. The sample holds tens of thousands of clones; 75% to 95% are singletons and the top ten take 3% to 4.5%. The sequence came from a female donor in good health, enrolled as a control in a pregnancy study. The sample in question was peripheral blood, obtained after pregnancy. The J gene is TRBJ1-5, the V gene TRBV5-6, with a tentative D call TRBD1 (5 bases). CDR3 residues: CASSLGPGEPQHF. The CDR3 nucleotides read TGTGCCAGCAGCTTGGGACCGGGGGAGCCCCAGCATTTT.